Following are 9 T cell receptor beta chains from one sample sequenced in a study of CD8 T cells in Susac syndrome (dated by TCRdb to the late 2010s). Library prep was done by the immunoSEQ multiplex PCR assay. RNA was extracted with the RNeasy kit and roughly 0.45 to 1 ug was reverse transcribed using random hexamers. TCRdb reprocessed the public reads (quality trimming at Q25 with fastp, clone calling with MiXCR) and kept in-frame beta chains. Records with the same CDR3 protein are collapsed into one entry carrying the most frequent genes and DNA. The sample table shows approximately 80,000 distinct CDR3 sequences, and less than 95% are seen once. The ten biggest clones cover approximately 0.49% of the sample. Sequences were obtained from CD8+ T cells from PBMCs. Source of these receptors: a human donor with Susac syndrome.

The chain couples TRBV27 to TRBJ1-1; D not certain. Germline V lookup: CDR1 MNHEY, CDR2 SMNVEV (reference sequence). CDR3 length equals 14 residues. V gave up 5 bases and J gave up 4 bases, with 14 bases separating them. The CDR3 is CASSLTPWGTEAFF. CDR3 DNA sequence: TGTGCCAGCAGTCTGACTCCTTGGGGCACTGAAGCTTTCTTT.

This sequence joins TRBV3-1 and TRBJ2-3, with 10 bases that match TRBD2. The CDR3 runs to 17 residues. Germline V gene lookup returns CDR1 LGHDT and CDR2 YNNKEL (reference sequence). The V and J ends lost 0 bases and 5 bases, in that order; junction bases with no gene match: 8. The CDR3 DNA reads as TGTGCCAGCAGCCAAGATCCAGCGGGGGGGCCGGGAGATACGCAGTATTTT. This gives the protein CASSQDPAGGPGDTQYF.

The chain links TRBV6-1 to TRBJ1-2; 8 nucleotides match TRBD1. This CDR3 is built from 16 residues. Unmatched junction bases numbered 8, after V lost 1 base and J lost 4 bases. The V gene's germline CDR1 is MNHNS and CDR2 SASEGT. CDR3 nucleotide sequence: TGTGCCAGCAGTGAAGGAATTTCGACAGGGGTCTATGGCTACACCTTC. Protein: CASSEGISTGVYGYTF.

The CDR3 region has the DNA TGCAGTGCTAACGGACGGGGGGCGGTTAATAGGGGAGAGACCCAGTACTTC. Encoded protein: CSANGRGAVNRGETQYF. The chain recombines TRBV20-1 with TRBJ2-5, with D tentatively TRBD2 (7 bases). V gave up 4 bases and J gave up 4 bases, with 25 bases separating them. Germline V lookup: CDR1 DFQATT, CDR2 SNEGSKA (reference sequence). The CDR3 covers 17 residues.

The count of this clonotype is one. The chain has TRBV25-1 and TRBJ2-7; 8 bases align to TRBD1. From germline, CDR1 is MGHDK and CDR2 SYGVNS. The CDR3 runs to 15 residues. V lost 7 bases and J lost 1; bases outside the gene matches: 9. CDR3 bases: TGTGCCAGCACCCCTCGGGACAGGTCTTCCTACGAGCAGTACTTC. Encoded protein: CASTPRDRSSYEQYF.

This chain joins TRBV11-2 and TRBJ2-1, with 9 bases that match TRBD1. V shed 3 bases, J shed 10 bases, and the junction held 7 bases outside the gene matches. The CDR3 contains 14 residues. Germline V CDR1 and CDR2: SGHAT, FQNNGV. The chain's CDR3 is CASSLTRDRVEQFF. CDR3 sequence (DNA): TGTGCCAGCAGCTTGACGCGGGACAGGGTCGAGCAGTTCTTC.

The chain couples TRBV19 to TRBJ2-3, with no clear D. CDR1 and CDR2 from the germline V gene are LNHDA and SQIVND (reference sequence). V was trimmed by 6 bases and J by 3 bases, leaving 22 bases between them. This CDR3 is 17 amino acids long. CDR3 nucleotides: TGTGCCAGTAGCCTCTTATTGAGACGGGTTCTTACAGATACGCAGTATTTT. It yields the protein CASSLLLRRVLTDTQYF.

This rearrangement joins TRBV27 to TRBJ2-4, with a weak D call TRBD1 (5 bases). This CDR3 has 11 amino acids. Trimming stripped 8 bases from V and 8 bases from J, with 10 bases between. Looked up from germline, CDR1 is MNHEY and CDR2 is SMNVEV (reference sequence). The CDR3 region is CASWGRDIQYF. The CDR3 region has the DNA TGTGCCAGCTGGGGCAGGGACATTCAGTACTTC.

The chain joins TRBV7-9 to TRBJ1-5; D gene uncertain. CDR1 and CDR2 (germline): SEHNR, FQNEAQ (reference sequence). The V end lost 1 base, the J end lost 7 bases, and 8 bases lay between the germline ends. The CDR3 length is 13 residues. The CDR3: CASSLEGGQPQHF. The CDR3 region has the DNA TGTGCCAGCAGCTTAGAGGGAGGGCAGCCCCAGCATTTT.